These 17 T cell receptor beta chains originate from one sample sequenced in a study of beta chain bispecific antibodies for T cell cancers (dated by TCRdb to about 2021). No antigen has been identified for these receptors. Study-wide conclusions, independent of this receptor: Every sequenced sample contained a mix of leukemia cell line cells and normal T cells, and most targeted TRBV signal came from the leukemia cells rather than from the normal T cells.

According to the study, the label for this sample's treatment or condition signals: alpha-CD19 control bispecific (anti-CD19 x anti-CD3). T cells were expanded from blood mononuclear cells for approximately 3 days with either the anti-CD3 antibody OKT3 or CD3/CD28 Dynabeads. Library method: 5' RACE. The instrument was an Illumina MiSeq. The public reads were reprocessed in TCRdb via fastp at Q25 and MiXCR, keeping in-frame beta chains. Entries are consolidated by CDR3 protein sequence, retaining the most common genes and DNA. The sample table lists some 9,000 distinct CDR3 sequences, less than 2.5% of them with a count of one. The ten largest clones add up to 66% of the sample. Sequences were derived from T cells from a healthy donor cultured with Jurkat leukemia cells, sampled from a culture containing an anti-CD19 bispecific antibody. These receptors were collected from a human donor in good health. Some clones in this sample may be carry-over from other donors' samples.

Many counts were recorded for this clonotype. The chain uses TRBV27 and TRBJ2-2; D is perhaps TRBD1 or TRBD2 (5 bases each). With 8 bases removed from V and 4 bases from J, the gap between germline ends came to 5 bases. Germline-derived CDR1 and CDR2 are MNHEY and SMNVEV (reference sequence). The CDR3 covers 11 residues. The CDR3: CASGTTGELFF. The CDR3 region has the DNA TGTGCCAGCGGGACCACCGGGGAGCTGTTTTTT.

This clonotype was observed at least ten times. The chain links TRBV19 to TRBJ1-1; D unclear. The CDR3 totals 15 residues. Germline V gene data show CDR1 as LNHDA and CDR2 as SQIVND (reference sequence). Trimming took 3 bases from V and 1 from J, leaving 12 bases between them. The CDR3 bases are TGTGCCAGTAGTATCGGAGGCTTCGGGAACACTGAAGCTTTCTTT. It encodes CASSIGGFGNTEAFF.

This clonotype has a count of ten or more. This chain uses TRBV27 with TRBJ1-5, with D perhaps matching TRBD1 (6 bases). V lost 7 bases, J lost 6 bases, and 19 bases lay in between. Looked up from germline, CDR1 is MNHEY and CDR2 is SMNVEV (reference sequence). The CDR3 sequence is 15 residues long. The chain's CDR3 is CASTDLRQDIQPQHF. In nucleotides, the CDR3 is TGTGCCAGCACCGACCTCCGACAGGACATTCAGCCCCAGCATTTT.

This clonotype was recorded many times. The rearrangement links TRBV11-2 to TRBJ2-3; TRBD2 aligns across 11 bases. V lost 5 bases, J lost 2 bases, and 3 bases stayed unmatched. The CDR3 is 15 amino acids. Germline assignment: CDR1 SGHAT and CDR2 FQNNGV. The CDR3 here is CASSRLAGITDTQYF. Written as DNA, the CDR3 is TGTGCCAGCAGCAGACTAGCGGGGATCACAGATACGCAGTATTTT.

This clonotype was seen a few times. The V gene is TRBV27, the J gene TRBJ1-6, with 8 bases fitting TRBD1. This CDR3 spans 14 amino acids. CDR1 is MNHEY and CDR2 is SMNVEV in the germline V gene (reference sequence). V was clipped by 6 bases and J by 7 bases; unmatched bases: 5. Written as DNA, the CDR3 is TGTGCCAGCAGCCGACAGGGGTTGAATTCACCCCTCCACTTT. This encodes CASSRQGLNSPLHF.

As for this clonotype: A much larger clone differs from this one at a single base, so this may be a read error. The chain joins TRBV27 to TRBJ2-7; D tentatively fits TRBD1 or TRBD2 (5 bases each). CDR1 MNHEY and CDR2 SMNVEV come from the germline V gene (reference sequence). V lost 8 bases, J lost 6 bases, and 20 bases lay in between. CDR3 size: 14 residues. The CDR3: CASGPGSFGLEQYF. CDR3 DNA sequence: TGTGCCAGCGGCCCAGGGAGTTTCGGGCTCGAGCAGTACTTC.

There are many counts of this clonotype. The chain carries TRBV19 and TRBJ2-1; 8 bases fit TRBD1. V was clipped by 7 bases and J by 4 bases; unmatched bases: 9. Germline CDR1 reads LNHDA; CDR2 reads SQIVND (reference sequence). The CDR3 contains 15 residues. This CDR3 reads CASNEDRGLYNEQFF. The DNA for the CDR3 is TGTGCCAGTAACGAAGACAGGGGCCTATACAATGAGCAGTTCTTC.

This clonotype was observed at least ten times. V gene TRBV20-1 combines with J gene TRBJ2-1; 8 bases align to TRBD1. This CDR3 has 14 amino acids. Per germline, CDR1 DFQATT and CDR2 SNEGSKA (reference sequence). This chain's CDR3 is CSLPQGGSYNEQFF. The CDR3 region has the DNA TGCAGCTTACCACAGGGGGGCTCCTACAATGAGCAGTTCTTC.

This clonotype was picked up a small number of times. The CDR3 reads CASSPTGTYYEQYF. The CDR3 bases are TGTGCCAGCAGCCCTACAGGGACATACTACGAGCAGTACTTC. This chain connects TRBV5-6 to TRBJ2-7, with a weak D call TRBD1 (6 bases). The CDR3 has 14 residues. The V end lost 4 bases, the J end lost 3 bases, and 14 bases lay between the germline ends. Germline V CDR1 and CDR2: SGHDT, YYEEEE.

This clonotype came up many times. The chain recombines TRBV3-1 with TRBJ2-7; D not resolved. The V end was cut by 1 base, the J end by 4 bases, with 11 bases between. This CDR3 comprises 14 residues. CDR1 and CDR2 from the germline V gene are LGHDT and YNNKEL (reference sequence). The DNA for the CDR3 is TGTGCCAGCAGCCAAGGGTGGCTACCATACGAGCAGTACTTC. The encoded protein is CASSQGWLPYEQYF.

This clonotype was seen ten or more times. The V gene is TRBV11-2, the J gene TRBJ2-3; 10 bases match TRBD2. V trimming: 4 bases; J trimming: 4 bases; junction bases outside the gene matches: 8. The CDR3 spans 16 residues. Germline V CDR1 and CDR2: SGHAT, FQNNGV. Written as DNA, the CDR3 is TGTGCCAGCAGCTCCTGGGCAGCGGGGGGGCCAGATACGCAGTATTTT. Encoded protein: CASSSWAAGGPDTQYF.

This clonotype was recorded many times. The chain combines TRBV6-6 with TRBJ1-4, with 7 bases that match TRBD1. The germline gives CDR1 MNHNY, CDR2 SVGAGI (reference sequence). V dropped 6 bases and J dropped 11; count of bases not matched to a gene: 9. The CDR3 has 13 residues. CDR3 loop: CASSLLQGGKLFF. CDR3 DNA: TGTGCCAGCAGCTTGCTTCAGGGGGGGAAACTGTTTTTT.

This clonotype was observed at least ten times. CDR3 sequence: CASSSGLAGTSYNEQFF. CDR3 coding DNA: TGTGCCAGCAGCTCCGGACTAGCGGGAACCTCCTACAATGAGCAGTTCTTC. J is TRBJ2-1 and V is TRBV7-2; 12 nucleotides line up with TRBD2. Per the germline V gene, CDR1 is SGHTA and CDR2 is FQGNSA. The CDR3 runs to 17 residues. The J segment lost 0 bases and the V segment lost 4 bases, leaving 4 bases of the junction unmatched.

In this sample, this clonotype turned up many times. V gene TRBV27 combines with J gene TRBJ1-2; D might be TRBD1 (5 bases). The CDR3 has 12 amino acids. In germline, CDR1 is MNHEY, CDR2 SMNVEV (reference sequence). V shed 6 bases and J shed 7 bases, with 12 bases lying between them. CDR3 residues: CASSQRGGGYTF. CDR3 in DNA: TGTGCCAGCAGCCAAAGGGGTGGTGGCTACACCTTC.

The chain uses TRBV6-1 and TRBJ1-1; D ambiguous. Germline CDR1 reads MNHNS; CDR2 reads SASEGT. V lost 1 base, J lost 0 bases, and 15 bases lay in between. There are 17 residues in the CDR3. The CDR3 DNA reads as TGTGCCAGCAGTGAAGTCCCCGAACGGTTGGTGAACACTGAAGCTTTCTTT. Its translation: CASSEVPERLVNTEAFF.

This clonotype was seen more than once but under ten times. The chain couples TRBV5-6 to TRBJ2-1, with D maybe TRBD1 (6 bases). CDR1 SGHDT and CDR2 YYEEEE come from the germline V gene. V shed 2 bases and J shed 7 bases, with 7 bases lying between them. The CDR3 is 12 residues long. Here the CDR3 reads CASSLQGNEQFF. Here the CDR3 DNA reads TGTGCCAGCAGCTTACAGGGAAATGAGCAGTTCTTC.

In its sample, this clonotype was seen many times. The chain carries TRBV2 and TRBJ1-3; D not resolved. With 8 bases removed from V and 4 bases from J, the gap between germline ends came to 15 bases. CDR3 size: 14 residues. The germline V gene encodes CDR1 SNHLY and CDR2 FYNNEI. The DNA for the CDR3 is TGTGCCAGCCTAAGGTCAAGCTGGGGAAACACCATATATTTT. Translating it yields CASLRSSWGNTIYF. The variable domain in full, with the rest retrieved from reference TRBV2 and TRBJ1-3, is EPEVTQTPSHQVTQMGQEVILRCVPISNHLYFYWYRQILGQKVEFLVSFYNNEISEKSEIFDDQFSVERPDGSNFTLKIRSTKLEDSAMYFCASLRSSWGNTIYFGEGSWLTVV.